In its sample, the clone carrying this T cell receptor (beta chain) was seen many times. Its antigen is unidentified. CDR3 size: 14 residues. The germline gives CDR1 DFQATT, CDR2 SNEGSKA (reference sequence). The V end was cut by 2 bases, the J end by 11 bases, with 19 bases between. This sample was taken from a study of naive and memory T cell subsets. Study outcomes and limitations: Over 95% of naive TCR sequences appeared only once, unlike memory subsets.

Two oligonucleotides, mixed equimolar, formed the beta constant-region primer covering TRBC1 and TRBC2. Ligation attached a single-stranded oligonucleotide with a 12-nucleotide UMI and the SP2 primer to the cDNA 3' end. Using its own MiXCR run on the UMI-ligation and nested PCR reads, TCRdb lists one record per CDR3 protein. The sample contains tens of thousands of distinct CDR3 sequences, around 6.5% of which appear only once. This clonotype was obtained from a human donor in good health. The sample taken for sequencing was central memory CD4+ T cells from blood. The gene calls are TRBV20-1 and TRBJ1-5, with D possibly TRBD1 on 6 matching bases. The DNA of the CDR3 is TGCAGTGCTAGACCAACAGGGTCCCGAGGGGCCCAGCATTTT. This gives the protein CSARPTGSRGAQHF.